This TCR beta chain appears in the sequencing data of a study of shared clonotypes between healthy human individuals. Study information: The study drew on two women and a few men aged 18 to 49 as donors.

A word on this clone: Antigen: not known.

Study findings and constraints: Four donors shared about 5% of their naive CD4 clonotypes. Larger estimated richness was generally recorded for naive subsets relative to memory subsets.

Deep-level settings were used for running the assay. Profiling relied on immunoSEQ multiplex PCR, and the TCRdb table lists in-frame clones only, not all of them. This sample carries approximately 2,300,000 clones, 85% to 95% of them seen once, and the ten largest clones take 0.37%. The CDR3 is made up of 11 amino acids. CDR1 MNHNS and CDR2 SASEGT come from the germline V gene. V was pared by 3 bases and J by 9 bases, with 6 bases between. The specimen was naive CD4+ T cells from PBMCs. Specified subset: CD45RA+ positively selected. The V and J genes are TRBV6-1 and TRBJ1-5; D remains ambiguous. The source is a man between 18 and 29 years old in good health. Some clones in this sample may be carry-over from other donors' samples. The CDR3 sequence is CASSEGPPQHF. In DNA form, the CDR3 reads TGTGCCAGCAGTGAGGGCCCGCCCCAGCATTTT.